This T cell receptor beta chain was identified in a study of shared clonotypes between healthy human individuals. CDR1 and CDR2 from the germline V gene are GTSNPN and SVGIG (reference sequence). V lost 3 bases and J lost 6; bases outside the gene matches: 10. CDR3 length equals 14 residues. This clone turned up a few times. At the DNA level, this CDR3 is encoded by other sequences in the same sample as well. The genomic DNA of each subset was split evenly across several immunoSEQ plates. The quantity of DNA used in unsorted PBMC replicate PCRs was around 0.3 ug, corresponding to tens of thousands of T cell genomes. Method: immunoSEQ multiplex PCR; TCRdb's copy keeps in-frame clones and lacks some. The repertoire has around 430,000 clones, about 85% of them found once; the top ten carry 13%. The donors, healthy adults who were HIV-negative, had experienced no recent acute infections or vaccinations. All the donors were Caucasian adults who lived in Nashville, Tennessee.

The V gene is TRBV30, the J gene TRBJ2-7; 8 bases line up with TRBD2. Sample: PBMCs. This sequence originates from a woman aged 40 to 49 in good health. Some clones in this sample may be carry-over from other donors' samples. The chain's CDR3 is CAWRPSGSLLEQYF. The CDR3 region has the DNA TGTGCCTGGAGGCCAAGCGGGAGCCTCCTCGAGCAGTACTTC. The full variable domain, its missing parts supplied by reference TRBV30 and TRBJ2-7, is SQTIHQWPATLVQPVGSPLSLECTVEGTSNPNLYWYRQAAGRGLQLLFYSVGIGQISSEVPQNLSASRPQDRQFILSSKKLLLSDSGFYLCAWRPSGSLLEQYFGPGTRLTVT.